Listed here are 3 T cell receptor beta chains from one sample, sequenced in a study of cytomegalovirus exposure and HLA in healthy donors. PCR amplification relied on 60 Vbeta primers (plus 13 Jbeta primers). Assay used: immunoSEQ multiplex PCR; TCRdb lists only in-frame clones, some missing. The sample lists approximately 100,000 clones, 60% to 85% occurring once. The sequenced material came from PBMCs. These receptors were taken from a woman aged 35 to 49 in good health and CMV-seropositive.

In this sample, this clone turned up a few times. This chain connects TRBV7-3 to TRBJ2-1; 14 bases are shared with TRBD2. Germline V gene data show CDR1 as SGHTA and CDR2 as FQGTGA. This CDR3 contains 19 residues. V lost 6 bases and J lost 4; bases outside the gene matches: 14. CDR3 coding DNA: TGTGCCAGCAGGGGACTAGCGGGGGACATCCTTAAAGATTACAATGAGCAGTTCTTC. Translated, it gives CASRGLAGDILKDYNEQFF.

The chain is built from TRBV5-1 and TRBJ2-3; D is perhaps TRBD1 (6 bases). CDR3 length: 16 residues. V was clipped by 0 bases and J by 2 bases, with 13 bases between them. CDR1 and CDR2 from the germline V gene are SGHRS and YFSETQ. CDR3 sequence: CASSLGGTMITDTQYF. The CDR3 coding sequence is TGCGCCAGCAGCTTGGGAGGGACAATGATCACAGATACGCAGTATTTT.

This CDR3 reads CASSLAMGPSPNYGYTF. CDR3 DNA: TGTGCCAGCAGCTTGGCCATGGGGCCGAGTCCTAACTATGGCTACACCTTC. The chain uses TRBV5-4 and TRBJ1-2, with D possibly matching TRBD1 (5 bases). The CDR3 spans 17 residues. Germline V gene lookup returns CDR1 SGHNT and CDR2 YYREEE (reference sequence). The V end lost 0 bases, the J end lost 0 bases, and 15 bases lay between the germline ends.